This TCR beta chain was identified in a study of T cells expressing NK-cell markers. About the study: In sorted CD3+CD56+NKG2C+, CD3+CD56+NKG2C- and CD3+CD56-NKG2C+ T cells, TCR beta repertoires were obtained.

TCRdb reanalyzed the 5' RACE reads, giving one entry per CDR3 protein sequence and no DNA. The data show around 550,000 distinct CDR3 sequences, and the top ten clones hold roughly 3.6%. CDR1 is KGHSH, CDR2 LQKENI, per germline. This CDR3 spans 17 amino acids. Specimen: blood T cells: a sorted CD56 or NKG2C T cell subset, CD4+ or CD8+ T cells, or bulk PBMC T cells (not recorded which). This receptor was taken from a man between 18 and 35 years old in good health. V is TRBV18 and J is TRBJ2-1; TCRdb's D gene call, TRBD2, goes unchecked for lack of DNA. The CDR3 reads CASSPGLAGLSYNEQFF.